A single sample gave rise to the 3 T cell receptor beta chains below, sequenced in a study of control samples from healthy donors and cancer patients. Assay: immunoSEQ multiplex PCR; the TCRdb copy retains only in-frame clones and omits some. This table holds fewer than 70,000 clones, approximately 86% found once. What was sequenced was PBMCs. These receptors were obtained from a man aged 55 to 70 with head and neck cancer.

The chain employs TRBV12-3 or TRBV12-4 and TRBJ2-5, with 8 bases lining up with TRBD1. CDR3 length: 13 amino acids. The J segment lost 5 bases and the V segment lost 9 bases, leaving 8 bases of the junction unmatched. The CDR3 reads CASEADRAETQYF. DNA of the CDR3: TGTGCCAGTGAAGCGGACAGGGCGGAGACCCAGTACTTC.

CDR3 region: CSVALDSNQPQHF. The CDR3 bases are TGCAGCGTTGCGCTCGATAGCAATCAGCCCCAGCATTTT. The chain combines TRBV29-1 with TRBJ1-5; D is undetermined. The V gene's germline CDR1 is SQVTM and CDR2 ANQGSEA. The V end was cut by 4 bases, the J end by 0 bases, with 7 bases between. The CDR3 sequence is 13 residues long.

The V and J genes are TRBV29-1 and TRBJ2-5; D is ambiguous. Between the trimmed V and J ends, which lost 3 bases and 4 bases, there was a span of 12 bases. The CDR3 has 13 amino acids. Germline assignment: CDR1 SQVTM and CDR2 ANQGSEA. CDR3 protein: CSVDGTGAETQYF. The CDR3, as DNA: TGCAGCGTTGATGGAACGGGCGCAGAGACCCAGTACTTC.